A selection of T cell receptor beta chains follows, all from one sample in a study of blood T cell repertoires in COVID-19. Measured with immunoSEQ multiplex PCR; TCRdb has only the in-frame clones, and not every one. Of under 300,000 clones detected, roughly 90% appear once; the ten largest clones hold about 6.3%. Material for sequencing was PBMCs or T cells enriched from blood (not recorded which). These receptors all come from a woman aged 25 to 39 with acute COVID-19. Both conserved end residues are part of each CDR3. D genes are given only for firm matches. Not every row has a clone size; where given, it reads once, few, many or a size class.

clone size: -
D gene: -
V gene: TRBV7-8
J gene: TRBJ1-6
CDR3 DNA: TGTGCCAGCAGCCAGCTGTCCCATAGTCAAAACTCACCCCTCCACTTT
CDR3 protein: CASSQLSHSQNSPLHF

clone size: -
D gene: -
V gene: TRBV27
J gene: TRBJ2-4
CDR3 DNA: TGTGCCAGCAGCTTGGACAGATACGCCAAAAACATTCAGTACTTC
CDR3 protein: CASSLDRYAKNIQYF

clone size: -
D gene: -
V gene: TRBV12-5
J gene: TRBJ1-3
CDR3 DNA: TGTGCTAGTGGCCAATCTGGAAACACCATATATTTT
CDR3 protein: CASGQSGNTIYF

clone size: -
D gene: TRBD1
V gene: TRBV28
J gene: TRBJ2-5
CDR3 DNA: TGTGCCAGCACTCTCGTAGGGGACAGTCAAGAGACCCAGTACTTC
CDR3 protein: CASTLVGDSQETQYF

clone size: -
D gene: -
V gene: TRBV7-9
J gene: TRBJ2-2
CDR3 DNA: TGTGCCAGCAGCTTAGGACAGTACCCAACAGTGGGCACCGGGGAGCTGTTTTTT
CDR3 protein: CASSLGQYPTVGTGELFF

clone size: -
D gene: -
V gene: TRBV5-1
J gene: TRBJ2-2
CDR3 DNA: TGCGCCAGCAGCTTAGGAGGGACCGGGGAGCTGTTTTTT
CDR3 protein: CASSLGGTGELFF

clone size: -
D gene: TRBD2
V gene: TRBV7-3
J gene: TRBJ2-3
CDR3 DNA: TGTGCCAGCAGCTTGACTAGCGGGGGGGCGACAGATACGCAGTATTTT
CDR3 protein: CASSLTSGGATDTQYF

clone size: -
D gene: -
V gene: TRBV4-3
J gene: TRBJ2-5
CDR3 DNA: TGCGCCAGCAGCCCGACGACAGGCTACGGGGAGACCCAGTACTTC
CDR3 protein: CASSPTTGYGETQYF

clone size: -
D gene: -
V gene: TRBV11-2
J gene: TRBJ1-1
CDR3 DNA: TGTGCCAGCAGCTTAGACTCAGGGTACACTGAAGCTTTCTTT
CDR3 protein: CASSLDSGYTEAFF

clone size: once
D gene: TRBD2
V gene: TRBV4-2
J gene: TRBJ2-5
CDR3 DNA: TGTGCCAGCAGCCAAGGAAAGCGGGGGCCTCAGTACCAAGAGACCCAGTACTTC
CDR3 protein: CASSQGKRGPQYQETQYF

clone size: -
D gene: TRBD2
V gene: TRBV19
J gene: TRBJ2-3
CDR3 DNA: TGTGCCAGTAGTAGGACTAGCGGGAGCTCATTCACAGATACGCAGTATTTT
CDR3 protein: CASSRTSGSSFTDTQYF

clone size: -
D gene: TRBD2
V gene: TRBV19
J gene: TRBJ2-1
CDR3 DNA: TGTGCCAGTAGTATATGGCGGGAGGGTGAAAATGAGCAGTTCTTC
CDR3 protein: CASSIWREGENEQFF

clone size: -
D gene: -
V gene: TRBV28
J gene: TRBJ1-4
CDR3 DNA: TGTGCCAGCAGTTCCCGGTGGGCCATGAAACTGTTTTTT
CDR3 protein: CASSSRWAMKLFF

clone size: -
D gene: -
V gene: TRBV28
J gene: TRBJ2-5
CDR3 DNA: TGTGCCAGCAGTTTATTGACAGGGAGGGAGACCCAGTACTTC
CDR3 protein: CASSLLTGRETQYF

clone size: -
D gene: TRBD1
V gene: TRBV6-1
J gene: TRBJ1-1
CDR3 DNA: TGTGCCAGCAGTGATGTGACCGGGACAGAGATGAACACTGAAGCTTTCTTT
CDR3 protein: CASSDVTGTEMNTEAFF

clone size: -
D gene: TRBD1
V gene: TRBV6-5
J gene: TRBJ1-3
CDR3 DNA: TGTGCCAGCTTTTTGGGGACAGGGAGGAACACCATATATTTT
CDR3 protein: CASFLGTGRNTIYF

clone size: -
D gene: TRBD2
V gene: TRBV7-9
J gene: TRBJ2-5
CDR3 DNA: TGTGCCAGCAGCCGCATCCGGACTAGCGGGGTTGGCAACCAAGAGACCCAGTACTTC
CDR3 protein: CASSRIRTSGVGNQETQYF

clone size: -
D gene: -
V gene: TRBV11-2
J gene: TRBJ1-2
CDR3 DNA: TGTGCCAGCAGCTTAGAGCGCTATGGCTACACCTTC
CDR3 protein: CASSLERYGYTF

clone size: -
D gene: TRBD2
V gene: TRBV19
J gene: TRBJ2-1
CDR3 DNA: TGTGCCAGTAGTCTCGAAGCGGGGGCCTCCTACAATGAGCAGTTCTTC
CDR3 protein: CASSLEAGASYNEQFF

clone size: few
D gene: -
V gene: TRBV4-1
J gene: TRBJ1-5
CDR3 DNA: TGCGCCAGCAGCCAAGATCGGGGGAGCAACCAGCCCCAGCATTTT
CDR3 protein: CASSQDRGSNQPQHF

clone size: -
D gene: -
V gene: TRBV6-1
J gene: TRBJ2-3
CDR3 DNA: TGTGCCAGCAGTGAAGGGAGGAGGGATACGCAGTATTTT
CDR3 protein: CASSEGRRDTQYF

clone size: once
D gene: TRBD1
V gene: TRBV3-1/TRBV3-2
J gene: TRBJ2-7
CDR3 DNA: TGTGCCAGCAGCCCAACAGGACAGGGTGAAGAGCAGTACTTC
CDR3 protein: CASSPTGQGEEQYF

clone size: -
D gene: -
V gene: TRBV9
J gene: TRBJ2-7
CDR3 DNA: TGTGCCAGCAGCGTAGACTCGACTAGGCGGTACGAGCAGTACTTC
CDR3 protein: CASSVDSTRRYEQYF

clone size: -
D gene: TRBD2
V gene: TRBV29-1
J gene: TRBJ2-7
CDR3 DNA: TGCAGCGTTGAAAGGCAGCGGGGGGGTCACTACGAGCAGTACTTC
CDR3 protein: CSVERQRGGHYEQYF

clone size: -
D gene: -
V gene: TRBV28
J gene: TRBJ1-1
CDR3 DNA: TGTGCCAGCAGTTTATATCCGTTTGAAGCTTTCTTT
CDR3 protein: CASSLYPFEAFF

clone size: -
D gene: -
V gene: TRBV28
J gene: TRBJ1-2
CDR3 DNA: TGTGCCAGCAGTTTAGGGGGGGCAAGCCCGGGCTACACCTTC
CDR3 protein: CASSLGGASPGYTF

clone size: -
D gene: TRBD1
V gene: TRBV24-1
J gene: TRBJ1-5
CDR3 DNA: TGTGCCACCAGCGACAGGGGCTCTCAGCCCCAGCATTTT
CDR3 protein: CATSDRGSQPQHF

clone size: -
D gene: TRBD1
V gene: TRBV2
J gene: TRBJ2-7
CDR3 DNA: TGTGCCAGCCTACGGGACAGGGGTTACGAGCAGTACTTC
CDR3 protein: CASLRDRGYEQYF

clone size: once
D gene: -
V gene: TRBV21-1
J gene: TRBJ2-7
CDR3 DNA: TGTGCCAGCAGCACCCGGGGCGGGAAGGTGTGTTGTCGGGGCTACGAGCAGTACTTC
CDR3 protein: CASSTRGGKVCCRGYEQYF

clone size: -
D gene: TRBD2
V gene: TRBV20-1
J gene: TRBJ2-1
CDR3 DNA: TGCAGTGCTAGTGGGTCTAGCGGGGGCCGTAATGAGCAGTTCTTC
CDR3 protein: CSASGSSGGRNEQFF

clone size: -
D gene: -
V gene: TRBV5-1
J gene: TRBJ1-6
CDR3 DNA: TGCGCCAGCAGCTTGGCGGGACAATATAATTCACCCCTCCACTTT
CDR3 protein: CASSLAGQYNSPLHF

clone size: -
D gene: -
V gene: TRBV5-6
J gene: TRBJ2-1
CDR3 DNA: TGTGCCAGCAGCTTGCCGTCGTGGCCCCAAGAGCAGTTCTTC
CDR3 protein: CASSLPSWPQEQFF

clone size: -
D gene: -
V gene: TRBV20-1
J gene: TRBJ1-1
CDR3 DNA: TGCAGTGCTAGTTTCCTGGCGGGCACTGAAGCTTTCTTT
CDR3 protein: CSASFLAGTEAFF

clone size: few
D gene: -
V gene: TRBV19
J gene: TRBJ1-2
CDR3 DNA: TGTGCCAGTAGACAGGGCCGGGACTATGGCTACACCTTC
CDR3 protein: CASRQGRDYGYTF

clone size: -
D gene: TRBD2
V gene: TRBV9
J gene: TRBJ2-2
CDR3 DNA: TGTGCCAGCAGCGGACTAGCGGGGGGCACCGGATTCGGGGAGCTGTTTTTT
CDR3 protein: CASSGLAGGTGFGELFF

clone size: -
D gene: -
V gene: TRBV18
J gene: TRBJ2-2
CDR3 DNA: TGTGCCAGCTCTCCCACAGAGAACACCGGGGAGCTGTTTTTT
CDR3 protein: CASSPTENTGELFF

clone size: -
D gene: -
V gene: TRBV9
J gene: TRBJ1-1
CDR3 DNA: TGTGCCAGCAGCGTGGACACCGACACTGAAGCTTTCTTT
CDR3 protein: CASSVDTDTEAFF

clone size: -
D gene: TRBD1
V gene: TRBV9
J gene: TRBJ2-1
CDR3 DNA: TGTGCCAGCAGCGAGGGACAGGAGTACAATGAGCAGTTCTTC
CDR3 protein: CASSEGQEYNEQFF